These T cell receptor beta chains were read from a single sample in a study of STAT5B mutations in CD4+ large granular lymphocyte leukemia. The data were produced by immunoSEQ multiplex PCR, yet TCRdb's version contains in-frame clones alone and is incomplete. Altogether about 33,000 clones are present, roughly 76% being singletons, with the ten largest covering 4% to 4.5%. Material: CD4+ T cells from blood buffy coats. The receptors shown here come from a human donor in good health. The CDR3 runs from the conserved cysteine through the conserved F or W. Clone size is stated in some rows and not others, as once, few, many or a class when expanded.

j_call,clone_size,v_call,cdr3_aa
TRBJ2-2,-,TRBV2,CASSEEGLAGELFF
TRBJ2-1,-,TRBV28,CASRGGLAGFYNEQFF
TRBJ2-1,-,TRBV7-9,CASSPQASGKDEQFF
TRBJ2-7,once,TRBV14,CASSPLGRTYEQYF
TRBJ2-1,-,TRBV19,CASSLRFEQFF
TRBJ2-1,-,TRBV19,CASSPQGNEQFF
TRBJ1-6,-,TRBV10-3,CAISETGQGSSPLHF
TRBJ1-3,-,TRBV30,CAWSDQNTIYF
TRBJ2-7,-,TRBV14,CASSQDGTGGPTYEQYF
TRBJ1-2,-,TRBV18,CASSRDSSNYGYTF
TRBJ1-2,-,TRBV9,CASSPDGHYGYTF
TRBJ2-5,few,TRBV7-2,CASSLGQQETQYF
TRBJ1-2,-,TRBV10-3,CAHSAANYGYTF
TRBJ2-1,-,TRBV5-1,CASTSGSSYNEQFF
TRBJ2-5,-,TRBV7-9,CASSFGGMQYF
TRBJ1-6,-,TRBV5-1,CASSLIQGENSPLHF
TRBJ1-1,-,TRBV5-4,CASSPGQSGAEAFF
TRBJ2-7,-,TRBV28,CASSLPGQGSYEQYF
TRBJ1-2,-,TRBV18,CASSPGTGQLIIYGYTF
TRBJ2-7,-,TRBV28,CASSPADETPYEQYF
TRBJ1-1,-,TRBV19,CASSIQSDDTNTEAFF
TRBJ1-2,-,TRBV9,CASSPRTGDGYGYTF